A single sample gave rise to the 10 T cell receptor beta chains below, sequenced in a study of chemoradiotherapy in HPV16-positive cancers. Method: immunoSEQ multiplex PCR; TCRdb's copy keeps in-frame clones and lacks some. The sample holds around 980 clones, approximately 84% seen once. The sequencing here drew on tumor tissue, taken from a patient who underwent chemoradiotherapy. The receptors originated from a human donor with HPV-associated anogenital cancer.

On this clone itself: One end of the junction does not line up with germline, which may come from a read error. The chain uses TRBV27 and TRBJ2-1; 12 nucleotides line up with TRBD2. This CDR3 is 14 amino acids long. Looked up from germline, CDR1 is MNHEY and CDR2 is SMNVEV (reference sequence). Here the CDR3 DNA reads TGTGCCAGCAGTTCACTAGCGGGGGGCCTAGAGCGGTTCTTC. Amino acids: CASSSLAGGLERFF.

V is TRBV20-1 and J is TRBJ1-1; D might be TRBD1 (5 bases). Per the germline V gene, CDR1 is DFQATT and CDR2 is SNEGSKA (reference sequence). Trimming pared 7 bases from V and 13 bases from J, leaving 19 bases between. The CDR3 consists of 11 residues. The CDR3 region is CSGSVQGIVFF. In DNA form, the CDR3 reads TGCAGTGGTAGCGTGCAGGGAATAGTTTTCTTT.

This clone was detected only once. The V and J genes are TRBV12-5 and TRBJ2-7, with TRBD1 matching 9 bases. CDR3 size: 14 residues. With V trimmed by 3 bases and J by 5 bases, 5 bases remained unmatched. Germline V gene lookup returns CDR1 LGHNT and CDR2 FRNRAP. CDR3 nucleotide sequence: TGTGCTAGTGGTTTCGGGACAGGGAGGGACGAGCAGTACTTC. Translation: CASGFGTGRDEQYF.

The chain combines TRBV28 with TRBJ2-3, with 8 bases identical to TRBD1. Per the germline V gene, CDR1 is MDHEN and CDR2 is SYDVKM. V lost 9 bases to trimming and J lost 4 bases; unmatched junction nucleotides: 12. This CDR3 is 15 amino acids long. CDR3: CASSLRDRWPDTQYF. The DNA for the CDR3 is TGTGCCAGTTCTCTCCGGGACAGGTGGCCAGATACGCAGTATTTT.

V usage is TRBV19 and J usage is TRBJ2-1; possible D gene TRBD2, 6 bases. Germline loops: CDR1 LNHDA, CDR2 SQIVND (reference sequence). The CDR3 contains 15 residues. Trimming took off 4 bases at V and 9 bases at J, with 19 bases between the two ends. DNA of the CDR3: TGTGCCAGTAGTAAGGGGTTTGGGCGGGAAACTGAGCAGTTCTTC. It translates to CASSKGFGRETEQFF.

V is TRBV14 and J is TRBJ2-7; 8 bases map to TRBD1. The J segment lost 1 base and the V segment lost 4 bases, leaving 3 bases of the junction unmatched. The CDR3 has 14 residues. CDR1 is SGHDN, CDR2 FVKESK, per germline. CDR3 amino acids: CASSPWTGSYEQYF. Written as DNA, the CDR3 is TGTGCCAGCAGCCCATGGACAGGGTCCTACGAGCAGTACTTC.

This sequence joins TRBV7-2 and TRBJ2-3, with 7 bases that match TRBD2. The junction had 6 bases not matched to a gene; V was cut back by 5 bases and J by 4 bases. The CDR3 runs to 14 residues. Germline CDR1 and CDR2: SGHTA and FQGNSA. The CDR3 protein is CASSPGLDADTQYF. In DNA, the CDR3 is TGTGCCAGCAGCCCAGGACTAGACGCAGATACGCAGTATTTT.

The chain couples TRBV7-9 to TRBJ1-2, with D possibly being TRBD1 (5 bases). Trimming left V 5 bases short and J 3 bases short, with 19 bases between. Germline V gene data show CDR1 as SEHNR and CDR2 as FQNEAQ (reference sequence). This CDR3 comprises 16 residues. The CDR3 sequence is CASSQQAGTSDYGYTF. CDR3 DNA: TGTGCCAGCAGCCAGCAGGCCGGGACCTCCGACTATGGCTACACCTTC.

The chain combines TRBV7-2 with TRBJ1-1, with D tentatively TRBD1 (5 bases). Trimming took off 4 bases at V and 10 bases at J, with 19 bases between the two ends. The length of the CDR3 is 14 residues. CDR1 SGHTA and CDR2 FQGNSA come from the germline V gene. The CDR3 DNA reads as TGTGCCAGCAGCTCGCTTGGGGGGGTGGGTACAGCTTTCTTT. Its protein product is CASSSLGGVGTAFF.

The CDR3 here is CASSLGGGGPDTQYF. CDR3 coding DNA: TGTGCCAGCAGCTTAGGTGGCGGGGGGCCAGATACGCAGTATTTT. The chain employs TRBV7-2 and TRBJ2-3, with TRBD2 matching 8 bases. V was clipped by 1 base and J by 4 bases; unmatched bases: 4. The CDR3 totals 15 residues. Germline values: CDR1 SGHTA, CDR2 FQGNSA.